This T cell receptor beta chain was recorded in a study of T cell responses to AZD1222 COVID-19 vaccine (dated by TCRdb to about 2021). Looking at the study overall: A total of 233 trial participants underwent TCR sequencing, of whom some 200 had received two doses of AZD1222 and approximately 26 had received two doses of the MenACWY control vaccine. Trial participants were enrolled into age subgroups of 18-55, 56-69 and 70-plus years, which contained approximately 150, 28 and 58 TCR-sequenced participants, respectively.

The CDR3 regions of human TCRbeta chains were subjected to immunosequencing. On the authors' methods: Repertoire TCRs were matched against a reference library of SARS-CoV-2-specific TCRs generated with the MIRA antigen-specificity platform. Breadth meant the fraction of unique TCRs that were SARS-CoV-2-associated, whereas depth meant the fraction of total T cells that were SARS-CoV-2-associated. Each spike-specific TCR was assigned to its reactive spike region and to a CD4 or CD8 class using the MIRA data. Log10-transformed breadth and depth values were compared by one-way ANOVA with Sidak's multiple comparisons tests. In its TCRdb copy, this immuneACCESS table keeps in-frame sequences only and misses some clones. Where compared with another copy, unresolved V genes explain less than half of these, and the others have no known cause. V and J calls and clone size follow that table, whereas D and trimming were derived from the DNA. For this sample there are over 120,000 clones; roughly 88% appear just once. The ten largest make up under 5.5% of the sample.

Findings and caveats that apply to the study as a whole: Only six or seven AZD1222 recipients were SARS-CoV-2 seropositive at baseline, limiting conclusions about previously exposed vaccinees. No day 14 peak-response samples were available, so repertoires were characterized only after the peak T cell response. Spike-specific TCR breadth and depth rose significantly after two AZD1222 doses compared with day 0 and with MenACWY recipients. Participants were mostly white British and included more females than males, and it was suggested by the authors that clonal diversity may have been underestimated. Reportedly, almost half of the unique spike-specific TCRs recognized epitopes lying outside the regions that are mutated in the B.1.351 and B.1.1.7 variants. In the small 56-69-year group, the increase in depth fell short of significance, most likely because of low power. The whole spike protein was spanned by vaccine-associated CD4 TCRs, and dominant responses were seen in regions 160-218 and 743-854.

The meaning of the sample's time point label: about 28 days (+/-7) after the second vaccine dose. The treatment or condition label corresponds to: meningococcal conjugate vaccine given as trial control. Vaccinee samples came from UK trials COV001 and COV002, including a single-blind randomized controlled phase 2/3 trial of AZD1222 (ChAdOx1 nCoV-19) in healthy adults. Trial participant PBMC samples were collected at day 0 and day 28 after the second dose for TCRbeta chain sequencing. As concerns this clone: This receptor's antigen is unknown. No base quality values were provided; no much bigger clone lies one nucleotide off.

The CDR3 holds 15 amino acids from the cysteine to the phenylalanine. CDR3 DNA only is kept here, 45 bases in frame from base 1. In the germline V gene (reference sequence), CDR1 corresponds to SEHNR and CDR2 to FQNEAQ. Unmatched junction bases come to 9, with V trimmed by 5 bases and J by 6 bases. The receptor comes from an adult who received the MenACWY meningococcal vaccine as a control. The specimen was peripheral blood, collected 28 days after the second dose of the MenACWY control vaccine. The chain employs TRBV7-9 and TRBJ1-2, with 10 middle bases fitting TRBD1. The DNA reads as follows: TGTGCCAGCAGCCCCAGGGACAGGGGTATGGATGGCTACACCTTC. Its translation is CASSPRDRGMDGYTF.